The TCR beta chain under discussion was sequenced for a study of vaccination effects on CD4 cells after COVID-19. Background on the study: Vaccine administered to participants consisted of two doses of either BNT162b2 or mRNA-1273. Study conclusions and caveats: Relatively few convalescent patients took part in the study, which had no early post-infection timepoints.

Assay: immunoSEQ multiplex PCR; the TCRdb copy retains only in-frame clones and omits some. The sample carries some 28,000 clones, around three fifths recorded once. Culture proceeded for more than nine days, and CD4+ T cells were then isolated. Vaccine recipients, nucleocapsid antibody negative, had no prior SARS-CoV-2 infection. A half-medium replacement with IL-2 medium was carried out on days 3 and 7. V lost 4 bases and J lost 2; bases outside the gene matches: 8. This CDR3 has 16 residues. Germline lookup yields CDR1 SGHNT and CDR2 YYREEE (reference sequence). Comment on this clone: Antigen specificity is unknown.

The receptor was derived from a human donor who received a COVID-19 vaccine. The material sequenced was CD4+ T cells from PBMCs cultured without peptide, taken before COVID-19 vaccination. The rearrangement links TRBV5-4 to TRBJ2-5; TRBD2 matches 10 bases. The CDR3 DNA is TGTGCCAGCAGCGCCCGACTAGCGGGTTTTCAAGAGACCCAGTACTTC. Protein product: CASSARLAGFQETQYF.